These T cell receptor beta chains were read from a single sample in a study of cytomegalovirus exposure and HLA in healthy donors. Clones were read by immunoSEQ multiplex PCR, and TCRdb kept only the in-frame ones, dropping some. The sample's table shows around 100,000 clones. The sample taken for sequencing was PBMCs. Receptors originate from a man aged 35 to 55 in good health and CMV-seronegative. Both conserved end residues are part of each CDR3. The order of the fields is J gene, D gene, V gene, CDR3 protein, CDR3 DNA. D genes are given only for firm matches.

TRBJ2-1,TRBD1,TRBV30,CAWSFPGQGAYEQFF,TGTGCCTGGAGTTTCCCGGGACAGGGGGCCTATGAGCAGTTCTTC
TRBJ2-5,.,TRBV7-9,CASSGAGQKRETQYF,TGTGCCAGCTCGGGCGCAGGACAAAAGAGAGAGACCCAGTACTTC
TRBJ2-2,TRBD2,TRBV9,CASSVRLALGDTGELFF,TGTGCCAGCAGCGTCAGACTAGCGTTGGGAGACACCGGGGAGCTGTTTTTT
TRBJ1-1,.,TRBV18,CASSPVGGNTEAFF,TGTGCCAGCTCACCAGTCGGGGGGAACACTGAAGCTTTCTTT
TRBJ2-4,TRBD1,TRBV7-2,CASAMTGDMIGIQYF,TGTGCCAGCGCAATGACAGGGGATATGATCGGCATTCAGTACTTC
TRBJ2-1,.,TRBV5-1,CASKGEDNEQFF,TGCGCCAGCAAGGGGGAAGACAATGAGCAGTTCTTC
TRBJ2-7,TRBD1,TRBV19,CASNAGQGYEQYF,TGTGCCAGTAATGCGGGACAGGGCTACGAGCAGTACTTC
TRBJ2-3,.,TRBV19,CASSPKAAGLSQYF,TGTGCCAGTAGTCCTAAGGCGGCAGGACTATCGCAGTATTTT
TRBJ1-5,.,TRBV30,CAWSVSGNQPQHF,TGTGCCTGGAGTGTAAGCGGCAATCAGCCCCAGCATTTT
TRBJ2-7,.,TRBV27,CASSITGTSFSEQYF,TGTGCCAGCAGTATTACCGGCACTAGCTTCAGCGAGCAGTACTTC
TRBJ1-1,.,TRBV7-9,CASSLWEGEAFF,TGTGCCAGCAGCTTATGGGAGGGTGAAGCTTTCTTT
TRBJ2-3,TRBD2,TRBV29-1,CSGSLAGELGDTQYF,TGCAGCGGAAGCCTAGCGGGGGAACTCGGAGATACGCAGTATTTT
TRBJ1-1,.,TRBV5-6,CASSWGRMNTEAFF,TGTGCCAGCAGCTGGGGGAGGATGAACACTGAAGCTTTCTTT
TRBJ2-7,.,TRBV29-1,CSVEEPTSSYEQYF,TGCAGCGTTGAAGAACCTACGAGCTCCTACGAGCAGTACTTC
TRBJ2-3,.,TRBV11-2,CASSLGPWPDTQYF,TGTGCCAGCAGCCTTGGTCCGTGGCCAGATACGCAGTATTTT
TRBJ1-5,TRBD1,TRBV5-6,CASSGGTGGRSNQPQHF,TGTGCCAGCAGCGGCGGAACAGGGGGCAGGAGCAATCAGCCCCAGCATTTT
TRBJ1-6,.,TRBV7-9,CASSSGVDNSPLHF,TGTGCCAGCAGTTCAGGGGTGGATAATTCACCCCTCCACTTT
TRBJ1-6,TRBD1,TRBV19,CASRAGTGNSPLHF,TGTGCCAGTAGAGCCGGGACAGGGAATTCACCCCTCCACTTT
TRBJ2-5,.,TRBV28,CASRQGGGVQETQYF,TGTGCCAGCAGACAAGGGGGGGGAGTCCAAGAGACCCAGTACTTC
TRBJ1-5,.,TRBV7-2,CASSTSGHLNQPQHF,TGTGCCAGCAGCACTTCGGGACACCTGAATCAGCCCCAGCATTTT
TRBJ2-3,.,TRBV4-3,CASSQDIRDTQYF,TGCGCCAGCAGCCAAGATATTCGAGATACGCAGTATTTT
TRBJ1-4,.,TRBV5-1,CASSLQQATNEKLFF,TGCGCCAGCAGCTTGCAACAGGCAACTAATGAAAAACTGTTTTTT
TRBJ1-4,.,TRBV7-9,CASSVMQVTEKLFF,TGTGCCAGCAGCGTGATGCAGGTGACCGAAAAACTGTTTTTT
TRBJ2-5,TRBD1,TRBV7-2,CASSPQSGGGQTQYF,TGTGCCAGCAGTCCCCAATCAGGGGGCGGGCAGACCCAGTACTTC
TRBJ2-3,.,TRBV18,CASSPLDSKVTDTQYF,TGTGCCAGCTCACCACTGGACAGCAAAGTCACAGATACGCAGTATTTT
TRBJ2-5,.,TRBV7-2,CASITSGFQETQYF,TGTGCCAGCATCACAAGCGGGTTCCAAGAGACCCAGTACTTC
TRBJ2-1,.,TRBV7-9,CASRTGIDEQFF,TGTGCCAGCAGAACAGGGATCGATGAGCAGTTCTTC
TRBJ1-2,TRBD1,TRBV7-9,CASSRAGQGATGYTF,TGTGCCAGCAGCCGGGCGGGACAGGGGGCGACCGGCTACACCTTC
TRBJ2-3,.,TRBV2,CASKESLITDTQYF,TGTGCCAGCAAGGAGAGCCTCATCACAGATACGCAGTATTTT
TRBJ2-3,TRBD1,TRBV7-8,CASSQGTGDGTQYF,TGTGCCAGCAGCCAAGGGACAGGGGATGGTACGCAGTATTTT
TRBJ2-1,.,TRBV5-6,CASSLGMDYRDNEQFF,TGTGCCAGCAGCTTGGGGATGGACTATAGGGACAATGAGCAGTTCTTC
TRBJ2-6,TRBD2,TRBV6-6,CASSWGGSGANVLTF,TGTGCCAGCAGTTGGGGGGGCTCTGGGGCCAACGTCCTGACTTTC
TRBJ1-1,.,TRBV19,CASSQGWATEAFF,TGTGCCAGTAGTCAGGGCTGGGCCACTGAAGCTTTCTTT
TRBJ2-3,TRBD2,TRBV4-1,CASSQGTSVTDTQYF,TGCGCCAGCAGCCAAGGGACTAGTGTAACAGATACGCAGTATTTT
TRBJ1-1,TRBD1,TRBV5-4,CASNRDRVNTEAFF,TGTGCCAGCAACAGGGACAGGGTGAACACTGAAGCTTTCTTT
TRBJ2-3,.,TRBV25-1,CASSESPGGPTDTQYF,TGTGCCAGCAGTGAATCCCCCGGGGGGCCCACAGATACGCAGTATTTT
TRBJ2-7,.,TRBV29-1,CSVEDQGSYTTEQYF,TGCAGCGTTGAAGATCAGGGTTCTTATACTACCGAGCAGTACTTC
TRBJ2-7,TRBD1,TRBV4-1,CASSQEPGTAYEQYF,TGCGCCAGCAGCCAAGAGCCGGGGACAGCATACGAGCAGTACTTC
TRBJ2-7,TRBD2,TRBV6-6,CASSPSGGGGYEQYF,TGTGCCAGCAGTCCCTCGGGAGGTGGAGGGTACGAGCAGTACTTC
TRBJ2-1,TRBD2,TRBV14,CASSQVSGTLNEQFF,TGTGCCAGCAGCCAAGTTAGCGGGACTTTGAATGAGCAGTTCTTC
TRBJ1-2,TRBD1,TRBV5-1,CASRRTGTADGYTF,TGCGCCAGCAGACGGACTGGGACAGCAGATGGCTACACCTTC
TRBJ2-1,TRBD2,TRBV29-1,CSVAGTSGSNEQFF,TGCAGCGTCGCCGGGACTAGCGGGAGTAATGAGCAGTTCTTC
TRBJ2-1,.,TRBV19,CASSPTLVSDEQFF,TGTGCCAGTAGTCCTACTTTAGTCTCGGATGAGCAGTTCTTC
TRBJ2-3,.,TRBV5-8,CASSLGGENTQYF,TGTGCCAGCAGCTTGGGGGGCGAAAATACGCAGTATTTT
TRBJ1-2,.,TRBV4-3,CASSQDLSGWWYTF,TGCGCCAGCAGCCAAGATTTAAGCGGCTGGTGGTACACCTTC
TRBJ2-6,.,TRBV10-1,CASSEAGANVLTF,TGCGCCAGCAGTGAAGCCGGGGCCAACGTCCTGACTTTC
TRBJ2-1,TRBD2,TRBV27,CASRTSGAYNEQFF,TGTGCCAGCCGGACTAGCGGGGCCTACAATGAGCAGTTCTTC
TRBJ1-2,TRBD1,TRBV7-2,CASSLALGQGARGYTF,TGTGCCAGCAGCTTAGCCCTGGGACAGGGGGCGCGTGGCTACACCTTC
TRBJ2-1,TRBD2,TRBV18,CASSPRTSREGNEQFF,TGTGCCAGCTCGCCTCGGACTAGCCGGGAGGGGAATGAGCAGTTCTTC
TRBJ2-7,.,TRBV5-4,CASSPAGSYEQYF,TGTGCCAGCAGCCCAGCTGGGAGCTACGAGCAGTACTTC
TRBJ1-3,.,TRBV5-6,CASTLGNTIYF,TGTGCCAGCACCCTCGGAAACACCATATATTTT
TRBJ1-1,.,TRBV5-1,CASSGSGEGTEAFF,TGCGCCAGCAGCGGATCAGGGGAGGGCACTGAAGCTTTCTTT
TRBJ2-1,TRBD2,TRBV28,CASSREAGEFF,TGTGCCAGCAGTCGGGAGGCCGGGGAGTTCTTC
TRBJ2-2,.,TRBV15,CATSNGLPGRNTGELFF,TGTGCCACCAGCAATGGCCTCCCAGGAAGGAACACCGGGGAGCTGTTTTTT
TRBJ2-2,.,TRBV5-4,CASSPGTTTNTGELFF,TGTGCCAGCAGCCCCGGGACAACCACGAACACCGGGGAGCTGTTTTTT